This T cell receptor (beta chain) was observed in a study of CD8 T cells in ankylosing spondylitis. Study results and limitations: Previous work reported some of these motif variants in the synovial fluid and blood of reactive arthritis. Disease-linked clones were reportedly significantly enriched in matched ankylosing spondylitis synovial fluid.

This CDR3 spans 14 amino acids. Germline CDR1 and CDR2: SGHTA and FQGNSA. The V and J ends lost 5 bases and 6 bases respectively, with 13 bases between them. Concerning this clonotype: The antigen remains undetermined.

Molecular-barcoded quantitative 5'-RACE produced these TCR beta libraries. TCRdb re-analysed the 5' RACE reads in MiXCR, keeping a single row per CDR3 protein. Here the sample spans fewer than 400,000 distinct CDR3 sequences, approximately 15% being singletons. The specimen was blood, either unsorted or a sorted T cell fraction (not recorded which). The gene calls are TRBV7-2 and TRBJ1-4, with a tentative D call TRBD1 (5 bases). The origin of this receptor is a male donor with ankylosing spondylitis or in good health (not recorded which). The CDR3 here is CASSRDPGDEKLFF. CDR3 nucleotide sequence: TGTGCCAGCAGCCGGGACCCTGGGGATGAAAAACTGTTTTTT.